This T cell receptor beta chain was documented in a study of T-cell reconstitution after alpha-beta-depleted transplantation in children. Using unique molecular identifiers, the investigators prepared the TCRbeta library. A single record per CDR3 protein comes from TCRdb applying MiXCR to the PCR reads. Here the sample spans approximately 79,000 distinct CDR3 sequences, 15% to 20% being singletons. Study results and limitations: Most T-cell counts and diversity one year after the transplant came from T cells that were newly produced. At day 60, the high TCRbeta diversity found in some patients originated from recipient T cells and thymic progenitors that had survived. Expanded clones from the graft, numbering several hundred, reportedly supplied alpha-beta T cells about two months after transplant.

Regarding this clonotype: What it recognizes is unknown.

CDR1 is MNHEY, CDR2 SVGAGI, per germline. Trimming removed 1 base at V and 3 bases at J, with 12 bases between. The CDR3 has 16 amino acids. The chain is built from TRBV6-5 and TRBJ2-2; D gene uncertain. Here the sequenced sample was PBMCs, mostly from graft donor cells, taken 360 days after TCRalphabeta/CD19-depleted stem cell transplant. The receptor comes from a male patient aged 2-9 years who had a stem cell transplant for acute lymphoblastic leukemia, so the T cells may come from the graft donor. The CDR3 coding sequence is TGTGCCAGCAGTTACTTCCCCCCCTCGGACACCGGGGAGCTGTTTTTT. Translation: CASSYFPPSDTGELFF.